The present entry profiles one T cell receptor (beta chain) with its context. Its antigen remains unknown. Libraries were prepared by immunoSEQ multiplex PCR; TCRdb keeps only in-frame clonotypes and omits some of them. Of about 130,000 clones in the sample, roughly 91% were seen once. This entry belongs to a study of T cell responses to AZD1222 COVID-19 vaccine. Germline V gives CDR1 SGHDN, CDR2 FVKESK. After removal of 1 base from V and 5 bases from J, the junction contained 7 bases not matched to a gene. The CDR3 loop spans 16 amino acids. Whole-study results and caveats: Spike regions recognized by vaccine-associated CD4 TCRs spanned the protein, led by 160-218 and 743-854. Donors were chiefly white British, with a greater number of females, and clonal diversity was perhaps underestimated. Baseline serology detected seropositivity in only a handful of AZD1222 recipients.

The sample consisted of peripheral blood, taken on day 0 of MenACWY control vaccination. This TCR derives from an adult in good health. The chain links TRBV14 to TRBJ2-1; 8 bases align to TRBD1. CDR3 protein: CASSQVRQGYHNEQFF. CDR3 coding DNA: TGTGCCAGCAGCCAAGTGAGACAGGGGTACCACAATGAGCAGTTCTTC.